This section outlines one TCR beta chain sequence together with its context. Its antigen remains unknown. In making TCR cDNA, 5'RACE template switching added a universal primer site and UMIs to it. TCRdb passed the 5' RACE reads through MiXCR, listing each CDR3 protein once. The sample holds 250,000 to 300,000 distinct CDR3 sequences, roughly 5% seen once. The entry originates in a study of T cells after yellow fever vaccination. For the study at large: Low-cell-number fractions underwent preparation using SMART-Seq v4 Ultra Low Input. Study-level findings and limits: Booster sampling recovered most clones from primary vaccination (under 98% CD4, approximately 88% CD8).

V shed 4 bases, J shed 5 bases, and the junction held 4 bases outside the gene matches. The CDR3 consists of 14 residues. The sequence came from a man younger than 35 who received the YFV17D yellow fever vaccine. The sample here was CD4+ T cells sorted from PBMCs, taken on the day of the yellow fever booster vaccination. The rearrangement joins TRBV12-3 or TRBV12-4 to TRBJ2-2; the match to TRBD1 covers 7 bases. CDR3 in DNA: TGTGCCAGCAGTTCCCGGGACAGAACCGGGGAGCTGTTTTTT. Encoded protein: CASSSRDRTGELFF.